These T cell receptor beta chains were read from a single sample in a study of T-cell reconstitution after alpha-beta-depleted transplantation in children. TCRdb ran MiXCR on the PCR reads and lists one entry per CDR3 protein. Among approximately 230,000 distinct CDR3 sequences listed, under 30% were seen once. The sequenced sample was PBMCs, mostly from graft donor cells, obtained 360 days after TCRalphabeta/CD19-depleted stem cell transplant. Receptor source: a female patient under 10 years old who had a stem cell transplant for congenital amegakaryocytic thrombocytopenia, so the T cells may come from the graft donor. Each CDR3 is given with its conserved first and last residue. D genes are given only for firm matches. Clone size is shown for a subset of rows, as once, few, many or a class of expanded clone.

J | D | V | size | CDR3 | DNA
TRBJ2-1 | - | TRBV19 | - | CASSIVALHQNEQFF | TGTGCCAGTAGTATAGTGGCTCTCCATCAGAATGAGCAGTTCTTC
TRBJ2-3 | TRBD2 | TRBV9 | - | CASSVAGTSGTDTQYF | TGTGCCAGCAGCGTAGCCGGGACTAGCGGCACAGATACGCAGTATTTT
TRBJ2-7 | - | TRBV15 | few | CATSREGLPGEQYF | TGTGCCACCAGCAGAGAGGGACTCCCAGGAGAGCAGTACTTC
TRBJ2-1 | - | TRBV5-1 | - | CASSFPANEQFF | TGCGCCAGCAGCTTTCCGGCCAATGAGCAGTTCTTC
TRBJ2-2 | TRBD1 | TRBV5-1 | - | CASTADRGRGELFF | TGCGCCAGCACCGCGGACAGGGGGAGAGGGGAGCTGTTTTTT
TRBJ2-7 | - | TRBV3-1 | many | CASSTYVPGRYEQYF | TGTGCCAGCAGCACTTACGTTCCCGGGCGCTACGAGCAGTACTTC
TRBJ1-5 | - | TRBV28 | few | CASSLWVRNQPQHF | TGTGCCAGCAGTTTGTGGGTAAGGAATCAGCCCCAGCATTTT
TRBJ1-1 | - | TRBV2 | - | CASSDEGEPNTEAFF | TGTGCCAGCAGTGATGAAGGGGAACCGAACACTGAAGCTTTCTTT
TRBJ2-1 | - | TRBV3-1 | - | CASSQDSGAGFWNEQFF | TGTGCCAGCAGCCAAGATTCTGGGGCAGGGTTTTGGAATGAGCAGTTCTTC
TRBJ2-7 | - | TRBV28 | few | CASSLSLGSGYEQYF | TGTGCCAGCAGTTTATCGTTAGGGTCAGGCTACGAGCAGTACTTC
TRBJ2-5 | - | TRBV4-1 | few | CASSQVLSAGTAQETQYF | TGCGCCAGCAGCCAAGTACTTAGCGCGGGGACTGCCCAAGAGACCCAGTACTTC
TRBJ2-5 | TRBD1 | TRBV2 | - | CASRLNRDRETQYF | TGTGCCAGCAGGCTGAATAGGGACAGAGAGACCCAGTACTTC
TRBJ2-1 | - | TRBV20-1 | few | CSASEDSYNEQFF | TGCAGTGCTAGTGAGGACTCCTACAATGAGCAGTTCTTC
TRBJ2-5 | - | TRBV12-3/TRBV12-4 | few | CASSSQGRWETQYF | TGTGCCAGCAGTTCACAGGGTCGCTGGGAGACCCAGTACTTC
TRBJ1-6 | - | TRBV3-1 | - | CASSQVTRGDSRLHF | TGTGCCAGCAGCCAAGTGACTAGGGGAGATTCACGCCTCCACTTT
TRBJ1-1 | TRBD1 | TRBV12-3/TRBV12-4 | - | CASGGLGTGGWDTEAFF | TGTGCCAGCGGGGGGTTAGGGACAGGGGGCTGGGACACTGAAGCTTTCTTT
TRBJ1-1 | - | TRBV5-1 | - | CASSVSRQNTEAFF | TGCGCCAGCAGCGTGTCCAGACAGAACACTGAAGCTTTCTTT
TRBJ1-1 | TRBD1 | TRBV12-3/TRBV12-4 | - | CASSFPQGGTTEAFF | TGTGCCAGCAGTTTTCCACAGGGGGGCACCACTGAAGCTTTCTTT
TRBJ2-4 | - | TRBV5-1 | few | CASSAVGSQFGYIQYF | TGCGCCAGCAGCGCAGTAGGTTCCCAGTTCGGGTACATTCAGTACTTC
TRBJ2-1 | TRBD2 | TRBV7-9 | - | CASSRPGLAGYLQFF | TGTGCCAGCAGCAGACCGGGACTAGCGGGCTACCTGCAGTTCTTC
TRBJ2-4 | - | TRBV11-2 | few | CASSGPGSPSAKNIQYF | TGTGCCAGCAGCGGCCCTGGGAGTCCCTCGGCCAAAAACATTCAGTACTTC
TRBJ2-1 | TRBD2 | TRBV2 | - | CASSGLAFHEQFF | TGTGCCAGCAGTGGACTAGCGTTCCATGAGCAGTTCTTC
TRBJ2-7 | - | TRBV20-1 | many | CSARDHRGRPNSYEQYF | TGCAGTGCTAGAGATCATAGAGGACGACCGAACTCCTACGAGCAGTACTTC
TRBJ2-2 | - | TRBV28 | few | CASSGPSTGELFF | TGTGCCAGCAGCGGACCGAGCACCGGGGAGCTGTTTTTT
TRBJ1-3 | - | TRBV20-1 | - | CSARGPIGNTIYF | TGCAGTGCTAGAGGTCCGATAGGAAACACCATATATTTT
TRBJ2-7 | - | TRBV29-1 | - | CSVVTDKGYEQYF | TGCAGCGTTGTAACAGATAAAGGCTACGAGCAGTACTTC
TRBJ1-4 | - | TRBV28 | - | CASSLNGGRGLNEKLFF | TGTGCCAGCAGTCTAAATGGGGGGAGAGGGCTAAATGAAAAACTGTTTTTT
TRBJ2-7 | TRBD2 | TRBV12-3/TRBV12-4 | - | CASSRTSGIYEQYF | TGTGCCAGCAGCCGGACTAGCGGGATCTACGAGCAGTACTTC
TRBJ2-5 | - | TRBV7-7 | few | CASTQIVGAQETQYF | TGTGCCAGCACTCAAATCGTAGGGGCCCAAGAGACCCAGTACTTC
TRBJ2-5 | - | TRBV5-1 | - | CASSQNRGGQETQYF | TGCGCCAGCAGCCAAAACAGAGGGGGCCAAGAGACCCAGTACTTC
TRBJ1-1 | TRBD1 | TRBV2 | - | CASSGDRGLDTEAFF | TGTGCCAGCAGCGGGGACAGGGGGCTAGACACTGAAGCTTTCTTT
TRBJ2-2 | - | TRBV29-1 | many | CSVRTQGNTGELFF | TGCAGCGTTCGGACTCAGGGGAACACCGGGGAGCTGTTTTTT
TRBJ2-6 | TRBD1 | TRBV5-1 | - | CASSPRLGQISSGANVLTF | TGCGCCAGCAGCCCACGATTGGGACAGATAAGCTCTGGGGCCAACGTCCTGACTTTC
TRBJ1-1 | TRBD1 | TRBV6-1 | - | CASRPGTGNTEAFF | TGTGCCAGCAGACCTGGGACAGGGAACACTGAAGCTTTCTTT
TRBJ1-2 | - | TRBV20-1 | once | CSARVRLAPYGYTF | TGCAGTGCTAGAGTTCGGCTAGCACCCTATGGCTACACCTTC
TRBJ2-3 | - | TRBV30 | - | CAWSALGRMASTDTQYF | TGTGCCTGGAGTGCACTCGGCCGAATGGCTAGCACAGATACGCAGTATTTT
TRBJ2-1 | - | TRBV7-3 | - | CASSFGGRDEQFF | TGTGCCAGCAGCTTTGGTGGGCGGGATGAGCAGTTCTTC
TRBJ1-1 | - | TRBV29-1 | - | CSGGVGTEAFF | TGCAGCGGGGGAGTCGGCACTGAAGCTTTCTTT
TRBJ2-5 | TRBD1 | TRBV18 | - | CASSPRQTGWKTQYF | TGTGCCAGCTCACCACGACAGACAGGGTGGAAGACCCAGTACTTC
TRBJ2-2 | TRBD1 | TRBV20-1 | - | CSAPDRGPTGELFF | TGCAGTGCCCCGGACAGGGGGCCCACCGGGGAGCTGTTTTTT
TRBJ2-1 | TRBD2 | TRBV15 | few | CATSTRTSGGFLRLFF | TGTGCCACCAGCACACGGACTAGCGGGGGGTTTCTTAGGCTGTTCTTC
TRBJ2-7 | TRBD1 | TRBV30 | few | CGTGVFGYEQYF | TGTGGGACAGGGGTTTTCGGCTACGAGCAGTACTTC
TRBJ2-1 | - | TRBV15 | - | CATSRDVGRNEQFF | TGTGCCACCAGCAGAGATGTAGGGAGAAATGAGCAGTTCTTC
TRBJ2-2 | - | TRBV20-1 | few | CSARGRRKRGTSNTGELFF | TGCAGTGCTAGAGGGAGGAGAAAACGTGGGACATCGAACACCGGGGAGCTGTTTTTT
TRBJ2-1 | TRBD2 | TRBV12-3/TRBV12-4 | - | CASSWLGLAGYNEQFF | TGTGCCAGCAGTTGGTTAGGACTAGCCGGCTACAATGAGCAGTTCTTC
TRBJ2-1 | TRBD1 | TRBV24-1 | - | CATSDRDRGGLGEQFF | TGTGCCACCAGTGATCGGGACAGGGGCGGTCTTGGTGAGCAGTTCTTC
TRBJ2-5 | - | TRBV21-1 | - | CASSKEGPCEETQYF | TGTGCCAGCAGCAAAGAGGGGCCGTGCGAGGAGACCCAGTACTTC
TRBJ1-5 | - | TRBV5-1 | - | CASSLSPGDNQPQHF | TGCGCCAGCAGCTTGAGTCCAGGGGACAATCAGCCCCAGCATTTT
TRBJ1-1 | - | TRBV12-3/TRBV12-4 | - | CASSSRGWARTEAFF | TGTGCCAGCAGTTCCCGTGGATGGGCGAGGACTGAAGCTTTCTTT
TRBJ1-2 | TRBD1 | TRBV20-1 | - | CSASKSGRRQGVYGYTF | TGCAGTGCTAGCAAATCGGGGAGAAGACAGGGGGTATATGGCTACACCTTC
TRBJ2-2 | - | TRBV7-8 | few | CASSLPGHPYNWELFF | TGTGCCAGCAGCTTACCGGGACACCCTTATAACTGGGAGCTGTTTTTT
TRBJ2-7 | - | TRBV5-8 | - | CASSPLDRGPFRYEQYF | TGTGCCAGCAGCCCGCTCGACAGAGGCCCGTTTAGGTACGAGCAGTACTTC
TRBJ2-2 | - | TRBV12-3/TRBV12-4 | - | CASSWGYGELFF | TGTGCCAGCAGTTGGGGGTACGGGGAGCTGTTTTTT
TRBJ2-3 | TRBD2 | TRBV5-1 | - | CASSLFWDGGTDTQYF | TGCGCCAGCAGCTTGTTCTGGGACGGGGGGACAGATACGCAGTATTTT
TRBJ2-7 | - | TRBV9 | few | CASSVVPGPHPEQYF | TGTGCCAGCAGCGTAGTCCCCGGACCACACCCCGAGCAGTACTTC
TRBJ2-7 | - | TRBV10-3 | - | CAISDYRTYEQYF | TGTGCCATCAGTGATTACAGGACGTACGAGCAGTACTTC
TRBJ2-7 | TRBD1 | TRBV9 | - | CASSVGQGGEMDEQYF | TGTGCCAGCAGCGTAGGACAGGGTGGGGAGATGGACGAGCAGTACTTC
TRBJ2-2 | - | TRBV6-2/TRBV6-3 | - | CASSYSETPPSHSLTGELFF | TGTGCCAGCAGTTACTCGGAGACCCCCCCCTCGCACAGTCTCACCGGGGAGCTGTTTTTT
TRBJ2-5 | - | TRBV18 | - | CSSSQLGGVLKETQYF | TGTTCCAGCTCACAGTTGGGGGGCGTGTTGAAAGAGACCCAGTACTTC
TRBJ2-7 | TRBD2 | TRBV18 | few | CASSPRDGRVEQYF | TGTGCCAGCTCACCCCGGGACGGGAGGGTGGAGCAGTACTTC